A single sample gave rise to the 5 T cell receptor beta chains below, sequenced in a study of T cells in Graves' hyperthyroidism and ophthalmopathy. The CDR3 regions of TCR beta were amplified from RNA transcripts. The study used the HTBI primer set for a first-round RT-PCR of the TCR CDR3. Using its own MiXCR run on the multiplex PCR reads, TCRdb lists one record per CDR3 protein. The sample carries 500,000 to 650,000 distinct CDR3 sequences, 12% to 15% recorded once. Sample: blood. The receptors were sampled from a woman in her 40s with Graves' hyperthyroidism.

This clonotype was seen many times. The chain recombines TRBV5-1 with TRBJ2-7, with TRBD1 matching over 12 bases. The CDR3 has 16 amino acids. Trimming cost V 4 bases and J 5 bases; bases outside gene matches: 10. In germline, CDR1 is SGHRS, CDR2 YFSETQ. The CDR3 sequence: CASSISSGTGGDEQYF. In DNA, the CDR3 is TGCGCCAGCAGCATCAGTTCCGGGACAGGGGGCGACGAGCAGTACTTC. Drawing the rest from reference TRBV5-1 and TRBJ2-7, the complete variable domain is KAGVTQTPRYLIKTRGQQVTLSCSPISGHRSVSWYQQTPGQGLQFLFEYFSETQRNKGNFPGRFSGRQFSNSRSEMNVSTLELGDSALYLCASSISSGTGGDEQYFGPGTRLTVT.

The V and J genes are TRBV20-1 and TRBJ2-7; perhaps TRBD2 as D (5 bases). This CDR3 comprises 12 residues. Trimming removed 3 bases at V and 1 base at J, with 7 bases between. In germline, CDR1 is DFQATT, CDR2 SNEGSKA (reference sequence). Here the CDR3 DNA reads TGCAGTGCTAGGCCGGGGTCCTACGAGCAGTACTTC. It yields the protein CSARPGSYEQYF.

This clonotype has a count of ten or more. The chain combines TRBV15 with TRBJ2-7, with a possible D match to TRBD2 (6 bases). V dropped 6 bases and J dropped 0 bases, with 9 bases sitting between them. The germline gives CDR1 LNHNV, CDR2 YYDKDF (reference sequence). This CDR3 has 13 amino acids. This chain's CDR3 is CATSRESSYEQYF. The CDR3 DNA is TGTGCCACCAGTCGGGAGAGCTCCTACGAGCAGTACTTC.

On this clonotype: Germline is not matched at one junction end, which may reflect a read error. The chain has TRBV7-8 and TRBJ1-2; TRBD1 matches 7 bases. CDR3 length: 18 amino acids. Germline CDR1 reads SGHVS; CDR2 reads FQNEAQ. The CDR3 nucleotides are TGCGCCAGCAGCCAAGAAGGGGGTACAGGGGCTGGGGGCTATGGCTACACCTTC. Amino acids: CASSQEGGTGAGGYGYTF. Based on the CDR3 plus reference TRBV7-8 and TRBJ1-2, the full variable domain is GAGVSQSPRYKVAKRGQDVALRCDPISGHVSLFWYQQALGQGPEFLTYFQNEAQLDKSGLPSDRFFAERPEGSVSTLKIQRTQQEDSAVYLCASSQEGGTGAGGYGYTFGSGTRLTVV.

Ten or more counts support this clonotype. The rearrangement links TRBV20-1 to TRBJ2-7, with D hard to call. CDR1 and CDR2 from the germline V gene are DFQATT and SNEGSKA (reference sequence). With 3 bases removed from V and 1 base from J, the gap between germline ends came to 7 bases. The CDR3 sequence is 12 residues long. CDR3 sequence: CSASSESYEQYF. For the CDR3, the DNA is TGCAGTGCTAGCTCAGAGTCCTACGAGCAGTACTTC.